One and the same sample provided the 13 T cell receptor beta chains below, sequenced in a study of Graves' ophthalmopathy and Graves' hyperthyroidism. RNA transcripts were the source from which TCR beta CDR3 regions were amplified. HTBI primers were used in a first-round RT-PCR, which preceded a second-round multiplex PCR. TCRdb itself ran the multiplex PCR reads through MiXCR, one entry per CDR3 protein. The data show 300,000 to 500,000 distinct CDR3 sequences, roughly 14% seen once. The specimen sequenced was peripheral blood. The receptors derive from a woman aged 18-35 years with stable Graves' hyperthyroidism.

This clonotype was recorded at least ten times. V and J are TRBV6-5 and TRBJ1-5; the match to TRBD1 covers 9 bases. The germline CDR1 and CDR2 sequences are MNHEY and SVGAGI. CDR3 length: 15 amino acids. The junction had 3 bases not matched to a gene; V was cut back by 2 bases and J by 4 bases. The CDR3 sequence: CASSYRGTGNQPQHF. The CDR3 DNA is TGTGCCAGCAGTTACCGAGGGACAGGGAATCAGCCCCAGCATTTT.

This clonotype was detected only a few times. The chain recombines TRBV7-9 with TRBJ1-1, with 9 bases aligning to TRBD1. The ends lost 4 bases at V and 11 bases at J; junction bases unmatched: 5. Germline loops: CDR1 SEHNR, CDR2 FQNEAQ (reference sequence). The CDR3 is 12 residues long. The CDR3 region has the DNA TGTGCCAGCAGCTCCACAGGGGGCGGGGCTTTCTTT. It yields the protein CASSSTGGGAFF.

In this sample, this clonotype turned up many times. The V call is TRBV12-3 or TRBV12-4, the J call TRBJ1-6, with 11 bases lining up with TRBD1. CDR3 size: 15 residues. Losses at the gene ends were 7 bases for V and 6 bases for J; bases not matched to a gene: 5. CDR3 DNA: TGTGCCAGCACCCGGACAGGGGGCGGTAATTCACCCCTCCACTTT. This encodes CASTRTGGGNSPLHF.

This clonotype was counted many times. This CDR3 is CASSFWDRTYEQYF. Here the CDR3 DNA reads TGTGCCAGCAGTTTTTGGGACCGAACCTACGAGCAGTACTTC. This rearrangement joins TRBV6-5 to TRBJ2-7; D may correspond to TRBD1 or TRBD2 (5 bases each). Germline values: CDR1 MNHEY, CDR2 SVGAGI. V was trimmed by 4 bases and J by 2 bases, leaving 12 bases between them. The CDR3 extends over 14 amino acids.

This clonotype was seen many times. This chain uses TRBV9 with TRBJ2-5; the D gene is possibly TRBD2 (6 bases). The V gene's germline CDR1 is SGDLS and CDR2 YYNGEE. V lost 3 bases, J lost 5 bases, and 14 bases lay in between. The CDR3 is 14 residues long. The CDR3 bases are TGTGCCAGCAGCGGGGGGGAGGCCGGGGAGACCCAGTACTTC. This sequence encodes CASSGGEAGETQYF.

This clonotype was detected many times. The V gene is TRBV2, the J gene TRBJ2-5; no clear D. The CDR3 has 15 amino acids. Between the trimmed V and J ends, which lost 6 bases and 5 bases, there was a span of 19 bases. Germline V gene sequence: CDR1 SNHLY, CDR2 FYNNEI. CDR3 loop: CASSLRAPNVETQYF. CDR3 sequence (DNA): TGTGCCAGCAGCCTCCGGGCCCCGAATGTGGAGACCCAGTACTTC.

This clonotype was seen a few times. V is TRBV4-1 and J is TRBJ1-1; D remains unclear. Trimming pared 0 bases from V and 6 bases from J, leaving 8 bases between. The germline gives CDR1 MGHRA, CDR2 YSYEKL. The CDR3 consists of 13 residues. The CDR3 nucleotides read TGCGCCAGCAGCCAAGATGGCCGAGCTGAAGCTTTCTTT. It translates to CASSQDGRAEAFF.

This clonotype was counted ten times or more. The J gene is TRBJ1-6, the V gene TRBV12-3 or TRBV12-4; no clear D gene. This CDR3 has 13 amino acids. V lost 6 bases to trimming and J lost 0 bases, with 3 bases between them. CDR3 amino acids: CASSYSYNSPLHF. The DNA of the CDR3 is TGTGCCAGCAGCTACTCCTATAATTCACCCCTCCACTTT.

This clonotype occurred once. The rearrangement links TRBV7-3 to TRBJ1-2, with D possibly TRBD1 on 5 matching bases. CDR3 size: 12 residues. With 4 bases removed from V and 6 bases from J, the gap between germline ends came to 9 bases. The V gene's germline CDR1 is SGHTA and CDR2 FQGTGA. CDR3 protein: CASSCPGNGYTF. CDR3 bases: TGTGCCAGCAGCTGTCCAGGGAATGGCTACACCTTC. Looking up the rest from reference TRBV7-3 and TRBJ1-2 gives the full variable domain: GAGVSQTPSNKVTEKGKYVELRCDPISGHTALYWYRQSLGQGPEFLIYFQGTGAADDSGLPNDRFFAVRPEGSVSTLKIQRTERGDSAVYLCASSCPGNGYTFGSGTRLTVV.

The chain has TRBV7-9 and TRBJ1-1; D might be TRBD1 (6 bases). Trimming left V 8 bases short and J 7 bases short, with 14 bases between. This CDR3 spans 12 amino acids. Germline loops: CDR1 SEHNR, CDR2 FQNEAQ (reference sequence). The CDR3: CASRGGGGEAFF. CDR3 nucleotides: TGTGCCAGCCGCGGAGGAGGGGGTGAAGCTTTCTTT. The complete variable domain, with remaining parts taken from reference TRBV7-9 and TRBJ1-1, reads DTGVSQNPRHKITKRGQNVTFRCDPISEHNRLYWYRQTLGQGPEFLTYFQNEAQLEKSRLLSDRFSAERPKGSFSTLEIQRTEQGDSAMYLCASRGGGGEAFFGQGTRLTVV.

The genes are TRBV18 and TRBJ1-1, with 8 bases fitting TRBD1. J was trimmed by 1 base and V by 0 bases; bases with no gene match: 7. The germline V gene has CDR1 KGHSH and CDR2 LQKENI. The CDR3 contains 17 residues. DNA of the CDR3: TGTGCCAGCTCACCACCCAGGACAGGGTTCGCGAACACTGAAGCTTTCTTT. This translates into CASSPPRTGFANTEAFF.

The table lists this clonotype with many counts. This chain connects TRBV6-1 to TRBJ1-6; D is unresolved. This CDR3 contains 14 residues. Germline loops: CDR1 MNHNS, CDR2 SASEGT. Between the trimmed V and J ends, which lost 6 bases and 8 bases, there was a span of 14 bases. The CDR3 DNA reads TGTGCCAGCAGCCTTATTATTGGAGATTCACCCCTCCACTTT. Its protein product is CASSLIIGDSPLHF.

CDR3 protein: CASSFERGGYTF. CDR3 coding DNA: TGTGCCAGCAGCTTTGAAAGAGGTGGCTACACCTTC. The chain recombines TRBV7-9 with TRBJ1-2; D not resolved. Germline V gene sequence: CDR1 SEHNR, CDR2 FQNEAQ (reference sequence). The CDR3 is 12 amino acids. Trimming removed 3 bases from V and 7 bases from J, with 9 bases in between.